The 12 T cell receptor beta chains in this list originate from one sample, sequenced in a study of cytomegalovirus exposure and HLA in healthy donors. In the PCR, 60 Vbeta and 13 Jbeta primers were used. Only in-frame clones appear in the TCRdb table, and some are missing; sequencing was by immunoSEQ multiplex PCR. Of fewer than 200,000 clones detected, less than 85% appear once; the ten largest clones hold approximately 4.5%. Sequenced input: PBMCs. The receptors come from a man aged 35 to 55 in good health and CMV-seronegative.

This chain connects TRBV7-2 to TRBJ2-5; D unclear. The J call may be in error: the DNA end matches TRBJ2-7 better. This CDR3 has 14 residues. CDR1 and CDR2 (germline): SGHTA, FQGNSA. The CDR3 sequence is CASSLQPSPYEQYF. In DNA form, the CDR3 reads TGTGCCAGCAGCTTACAACCCTCCCCCTACGAGCAGTACTTC.

This clone showed up just once. This chain links TRBV28 with TRBJ1-5; TRBD1 matches at 9 bases. V shed 3 bases and J 7 bases; nucleotides not matched to a gene: 10. The CDR3 is 16 residues long. Germline values: CDR1 MDHEN, CDR2 SYDVKM. CDR3 protein: CASSFPGQGNLQPQHF. The CDR3 bases are TGTGCCAGCAGTTTCCCGGGACAGGGAAATTTACAGCCCCAGCATTTT. Full variable domain (remainder filled in from reference TRBV28 and TRBJ1-5): DVKVTQSSRYLVKRTGEKVFLECVQDMDHENMFWYRQDPGLGLRLIYFSYDVKMKEKGDIPEGYSVSREKKERFSLILESASTNQTSMYLCASSFPGQGNLQPQHFGDGTRLSIL.

J is TRBJ1-5 and V is TRBV11-2; 7 nucleotides agree with TRBD1. The CDR3 spans 15 residues. Germline V CDR1 and CDR2: SGHAT, FQNNGV. J was trimmed by 7 bases and V by 1 base; bases with no gene match: 7. CDR3 in DNA: TGTGCCAGCAGCTTAGGAGGGGGCGCGCTGCAGCCCCAGCATTTT. As protein: CASSLGGGALQPQHF. The complete variable domain, with remaining parts taken from reference TRBV11-2 and TRBJ1-5, reads EAGVAQSPRYKIIEKRQSVAFWCNPISGHATLYWYQQILGQGPKLLIQFQNNGVVDDSQLPKDRFSAERLKGVDSTLKIQPAKLEDSAVYLCASSLGGGALQPQHFGDGTRLSIL.

The J gene is TRBJ2-3, the V gene TRBV4-2, with 8 bases fitting TRBD2. Germline trimming cut 0 bases from V and 3 bases from J; bases unmatched to any gene: 8. Germline V lookup: CDR1 LGHNA, CDR2 YNFKEQ. This CDR3 comprises 17 residues. The CDR3 loop is CASSQEPSGGTTDTQYF. CDR3 in DNA: TGTGCCAGCAGCCAAGAACCGAGCGGGGGAACGACAGATACGCAGTATTTT.

Concerning this clone: A read error may account for a junction end that differs from germline. This rearrangement joins TRBV7-7 to TRBJ2-7; 7 bases align to TRBD1. The CDR3 spans 13 residues. The germline gives CDR1 SSHAT, CDR2 FNYEAQ (reference sequence). This chain's CDR3 is CASSPGTDYEQYF. The CDR3 coding sequence is TGTGCTAGCAGCCCTGGGACAGACTACGAGCAGTACTTC.

This chain joins TRBV6-1 and TRBJ1-1; no firm D call. Trimming cost V 3 bases and J 8 bases, with 10 bases left between them. This CDR3 has 12 residues. Germline values: CDR1 MNHNS, CDR2 SASEGT. CDR3 sequence reads: CASSDIEEEAFF. Written as DNA, the CDR3 is TGTGCCAGCAGTGATATAGAAGAGGAAGCTTTCTTT.

As for this clone: The junction shows a germline mismatch at one end, possibly a read error. The V gene is TRBV5-1, the J gene TRBJ2-2; 7 nucleotides align to TRBD2. CDR1 and CDR2 (germline): SGHRS, YFSETQ. The CDR3 spans 15 residues. In DNA form, the CDR3 reads TGCGCCAGCAGCTCTTCTACGCCCCGGGGCGGGGGGCTGTTTTTT. Translating it yields CASSSSTPRGGGLFF.

The gene calls are TRBV6-6 and TRBJ1-5, with a possible D match to TRBD1 (5 bases). V lost 5 bases to trimming and J lost 6 bases, with 17 bases between them. This CDR3 has 15 residues. CDR1 is MNHNY, CDR2 SVGAGI, per germline (reference sequence). CDR3 residues: CASSLPGRAGQPQHF. Here the CDR3 DNA reads TGTGCCAGCAGTCTCCCTGGCAGGGCCGGTCAGCCCCAGCATTTT.

This clone was seen only a few times. V is TRBV6-6 and J is TRBJ2-5, with D maybe TRBD1 (6 bases). Gene TRBJ2-7 matches the end of the DNA better, so the J call may be wrong. The germline V gene has CDR1 MNHNY and CDR2 SVGAGI (reference sequence). The CDR3 is made up of 14 amino acids. CDR3 in DNA: TGTGCCAGCAATCATCGGACAGCCGCCTACGAGCAGTACTTC. This encodes CASNHRTAAYEQYF.

The chain employs TRBV9 and TRBJ2-5, with a tentative D call TRBD1 (6 bases). The germline V gene has CDR1 SGDLS and CDR2 YYNGEE. The length of the CDR3 is 15 residues. Trimming pared 6 bases from V and 2 bases from J, leaving 17 bases between. The CDR3 coding sequence is TGTGCCAGCACCCCCCAGGGGACCCCACAAGAGACCCAGTACTTC. This gives the protein CASTPQGTPQETQYF.

CDR3 coding DNA: TGTGCCAGCAGCTTAACCTCAGGGGGCGCGTGGGATACGCAGTATTTT. Protein sequence: CASSLTSGGAWDTQYF. The J gene is TRBJ2-3, the V gene TRBV5-6, with 8 nucleotides matching TRBD1. J lost 6 bases, V lost 2 bases, and 11 bases had no gene match. This CDR3 spans 16 amino acids. Germline CDR1 reads SGHDT; CDR2 reads YYEEEE.

This clone was found a few times. The rearrangement links TRBV7-9 to TRBJ2-2; 7 positions match TRBD2. Looked up from germline, CDR1 is SEHNR and CDR2 is FQNEAQ (reference sequence). This CDR3 is built from 15 residues. The V and J ends lost 1 base and 4 bases, in that order; junction bases with no gene match: 3. This chain's CDR3 is CASSLVSGVTGELFF. The CDR3, as DNA: TGTGCCAGCAGCTTAGTAAGCGGGGTCACCGGGGAGCTGTTTTTT.